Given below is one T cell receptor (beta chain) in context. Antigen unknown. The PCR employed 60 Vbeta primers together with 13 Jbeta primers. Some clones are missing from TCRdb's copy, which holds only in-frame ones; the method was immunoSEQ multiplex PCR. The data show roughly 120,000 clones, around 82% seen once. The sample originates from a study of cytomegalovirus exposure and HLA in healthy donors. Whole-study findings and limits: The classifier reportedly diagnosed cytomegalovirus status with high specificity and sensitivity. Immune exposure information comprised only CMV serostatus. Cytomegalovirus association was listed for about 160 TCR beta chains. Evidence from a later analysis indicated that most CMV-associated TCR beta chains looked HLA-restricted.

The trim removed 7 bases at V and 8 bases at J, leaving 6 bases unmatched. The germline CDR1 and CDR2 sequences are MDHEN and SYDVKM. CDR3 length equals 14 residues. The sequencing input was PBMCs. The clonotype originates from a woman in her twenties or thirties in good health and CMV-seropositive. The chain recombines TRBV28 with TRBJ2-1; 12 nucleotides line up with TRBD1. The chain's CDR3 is CASIGTGGNDEQFF. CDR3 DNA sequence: TGTGCCAGCATCGGGACAGGGGGCAACGATGAGCAGTTCTTC.